What follows are 14 T cell receptor beta chains derived from one specimen sequenced in a study of response to subunit inactivated influenza vaccine. TCRdb recomputed calls from the RT-PCR reads with MiXCR, one row per CDR3 protein. Of about 520,000 distinct CDR3 sequences listed, 9.5% to 12% were seen once; the top ten hold over 9.5%. Sample: PBMCs from blood, taken roughly 48 days after vaccination. The source is a man aged 45 to 65 who received an inactivated influenza vaccine.

The sample holds a few counts of this clonotype. The rearrangement joins TRBV14 to TRBJ2-1, with D perhaps TRBD1 or TRBD2 (7 bases each). This CDR3 is 16 amino acids long. Germline V gene sequence: CDR1 SGHDN, CDR2 FVKESK. Between the trimmed V and J ends, which lost 1 base and 5 bases, there was a span of 15 bases. CDR3 nucleotide sequence: TGTGCCAGCAGCCAAGCCAGGGGGGGCGTCCACAATGAGCAGTTCTTC. Amino acids: CASSQARGGVHNEQFF.

This clonotype showed up many times. This chain joins TRBV20-1 and TRBJ1-5, with TRBD1 matching over 7 bases. Germline CDR1 DFQATT, CDR2 SNEGSKA (reference sequence). V shed 5 bases and J 2 bases; nucleotides not matched to a gene: 9. The CDR3 sequence is 15 residues long. The CDR3, as DNA: TGCAGTGCTCCCCCTATTGGACAGGGCAATCAGCCCCAGCATTTT. As protein: CSAPPIGQGNQPQHF.

About this clonotype: Given a much more abundant clone one base away, this may be a read error. This chain joins TRBV12-3 or TRBV12-4 and TRBJ1-3, with D uncertain. CDR3 length: 13 residues. The CDR3 sequence: CSSSLTSLITIYF. The DNA of the CDR3 is TGTTCCAGCAGTTTAACTAGCTTGATCACCATATATTTT.

J is TRBJ2-2 and V is TRBV5-6; no clear D. V gave up 0 bases and J gave up 6 bases, with 6 bases separating them. The germline V gene has CDR1 SGHDT and CDR2 YYEEEE. The CDR3 is 13 amino acids. CDR3 amino acids: CASSLVAAGELFF. CDR3 DNA sequence: TGTGCCAGCAGCTTGGTAGCTGCCGGGGAGCTGTTTTTT. The full variable domain, completed using reference TRBV5-6 and TRBJ2-2, is DAGVTQSPTHLIKTRGQQVTLRCSPKSGHDTVSWYQQALGQGPQFIFQYYEEEERQRGNFPDRFSGHQFPNYSSELNVNALLLGDSALYLCASSLVAAGELFFGEGSRLTVL.

V gene TRBV5-4 combines with J gene TRBJ2-1; 7 nucleotides match TRBD2. Unmatched junction bases numbered 6, after V lost 0 bases and J lost 9 bases. This CDR3 has 14 residues. Looked up from germline, CDR1 is SGHNT and CDR2 is YYREEE (reference sequence). The CDR3 nucleotides are TGTGCCAGCAGCTTGGTAGGACTAGACGGTGAGCAGTTCTTC. Translated: CASSLVGLDGEQFF.

This clonotype has a count of ten or more. A junction end diverges from the germline sequence, so it may reflect a read error. This chain connects TRBV20-1 to TRBJ2-4; D is possibly TRBD1 or TRBD2 (5 bases each). The CDR3 spans 16 residues. The V gene's germline CDR1 is DFQATT and CDR2 SNEGSKA (reference sequence). CDR3 sequence reads: CSARAEGPGTKNIQYF. CDR3 bases: TGCAGTGCGAGAGCCGAGGGGCCGGGGACCAAAAACATTCAGTACTTC.

This clonotype was detected ten times or more. The chain couples TRBV25-1 to TRBJ2-7, with D hard to call. The CDR3 is 13 residues long. The germline CDR1 and CDR2 sequences are MGHDK and SYGVNS. The ends were cut back, 1 base at V and 3 bases at J, with 7 bases in the middle. The CDR3 spells CASSESGYYEQYF. The CDR3 bases are TGTGCCAGCAGTGAATCTGGGTACTACGAGCAGTACTTC.

This clonotype was found many times. The chain combines TRBV4-2 with TRBJ2-3, with D perhaps TRBD1 or TRBD2 (6 bases each). The length of the CDR3 is 18 residues. V lost 4 bases, J lost 2 bases, and 22 bases lay in between. Germline V gene data show CDR1 as LGHNA and CDR2 as YNFKEQ. CDR3 loop: CASSPGVEGPRLTDTQYF. The CDR3 DNA follows: TGTGCCAGCAGCCCAGGGGTGGAGGGGCCACGACTCACAGATACGCAGTATTTT.

This clonotype has a handful of counts. This rearrangement joins TRBV10-3 to TRBJ2-7, with 9 bases aligning to TRBD1. V lost 5 bases, J lost 3 bases, and 11 bases stayed unmatched. This CDR3 has 16 amino acids. Germline assignment: CDR1 ENHRY and CDR2 SYGVKD. For the CDR3, the DNA is TGTGCCATCAGTCCCGCTCGCGGGACAGGGTTCTACGAGCAGTACTTC. As protein: CAISPARGTGFYEQYF.

This chain links TRBV4-3 with TRBJ2-3; 8 nucleotides match TRBD2. Per the germline V gene, CDR1 is LGHNA and CDR2 is YSLEER. Trimming cost V 0 bases and J 1 base; bases outside gene matches: 3. There are 16 residues in the CDR3. The CDR3 DNA follows: TGCGCCAGCAGCCAAGAATATAGCGGGGGCACAGATACGCAGTATTTT. Its translation is CASSQEYSGGTDTQYF.

The CDR3 DNA is TGTGCCAGCAGCCGAAGGGGACTAGGTTCCTACGAGCAGTACTTC. It yields the protein CASSRRGLGSYEQYF. The rearrangement links TRBV12-3 or TRBV12-4 to TRBJ2-7; 8 nucleotides align to TRBD2. Unmatched junction bases numbered 8, after V lost 6 bases and J lost 1 base. The CDR3 has 15 amino acids.

In this sample, this clonotype turned up many times. The chain uses TRBV7-6 and TRBJ2-5; TRBD2 aligns across 11 bases. This CDR3 comprises 16 residues. CDR1 is SGHVS, CDR2 FNYEAQ, per germline. The V gene end was trimmed by 5 bases and the J gene end by 2 bases; junction bases not matched to a gene: 7. CDR3 DNA sequence: TGTGCCAGCAGCCACGGACTAGCGGGCCGACAAGAGACCCAGTACTTC. It encodes CASSHGLAGRQETQYF.

V is TRBV27 and J is TRBJ1-1; weak D call: TRBD1 (6 bases). This CDR3 contains 12 residues. The V gene's germline CDR1 is MNHEY and CDR2 SMNVEV (reference sequence). V dropped 6 bases and J dropped 11 bases, with 16 bases sitting between them. CDR3 amino acids: CASSEFGGRAFF. CDR3 coding DNA: TGTGCCAGCAGCGAATTCGGGGGGCGGGCTTTCTTT.

This clonotype appeared many times. The V call is TRBV29-1, the J call TRBJ2-7, with 7 bases identical to TRBD2. Trimming cost V 6 bases and J 2 bases; bases outside gene matches: 7. The CDR3 has 13 residues. Germline CDR1 is SQVTM and CDR2 is ANQGSEA. DNA of the CDR3: TGCAGCGTGGCTAGCGGAGCTACCTACGAGCAGTACTTC. This sequence encodes CSVASGATYEQYF.